This T cell receptor (beta chain) was observed in a study of technical replicates of blood from a handful of donors. Germline lookup yields CDR1 SGDLS and CDR2 YYNGEE. This CDR3 has 16 residues. This clone was found once. Compared with germline, one end of the junction differs, possibly owing to a read error. Some clones are missing from TCRdb's copy, which holds only in-frame ones; the method was immunoSEQ multiplex PCR. The sample records 60,000 to 75,000 clones, 95% to 97% being singletons. This clonotype was obtained from a human donor in good health. V is TRBV9 and J is TRBJ2-1, with 9 positions matching TRBD1. Material for sequencing was T cells isolated from PBMCs. CDR3 bases: TGTGCCAGCAGCCCTCCTGAGGGGACAGGGTACATTGAGCAGTTCTTC. Translating it yields CASSPPEGTGYIEQFF.